The 23 T cell receptor beta chains in this list originate from one sample, sequenced in a study of T cells in Graves' hyperthyroidism and ophthalmopathy. Amplification of TCR beta CDR3 regions used RNA as the template. Initially, a first-round RT-PCR of the TCR CDR3 employed the HTBI primer set. MiXCR, run by TCRdb on the multiplex PCR reads, gives a single entry per CDR3 protein. The table records about 680,000 distinct CDR3 sequences, 30% to 40% of them present only once. Input material: blood. The receptors here all came from a woman aged 35 to 49 with Graves' hyperthyroidism.

Remarks on this clonotype: This may be a read error, as it is one base from a much larger clone. V usage is TRBV29-1 and J usage is TRBJ2-7; either TRBD1 or TRBD2 may supply D (5 bases each). There are 12 residues in the CDR3. The germline CDR1 and CDR2 sequences are SQVTM and ANQGSEA. Trimming took 5 bases from V and 9 from J, leaving 17 bases between them. CDR3 sequence (DNA): TGCAGCGTTTTTAGGGAACGGGGCGGGCAGTACTTC. It specifies CSVFRERGGQYF.

As for this clonotype: An end of the junction differs from the germline gene, which may be a read error. The V and J genes are TRBV5-4 and TRBJ2-7, with D tentatively TRBD1 or TRBD2 (5 bases each). Germline loops: CDR1 SGHNT, CDR2 YYREEE (reference sequence). The CDR3 loop spans 14 amino acids. Here the CDR3 reads CASSRSGTGYEQYF. CDR3 in DNA: TGCGCCAGCAGCCGGTCAGGGACCGGCTACGAGCAGTACTTC. Drawing the rest from reference TRBV5-4 and TRBJ2-7, the complete variable domain is ETGVTQSPTHLIKTRGQQVTLRCSSQSGHNTVSWYQQALGQGPQFIFQYYREEENGRGNFPPRFSGLQFPNYSSELNVNALELDDSALYLCASSRSGTGYEQYFGPGTRLTVT.

The V gene is TRBV20-1, the J gene TRBJ2-5, with 10 bases that match TRBD1. V lost 6 bases and J lost 2; bases outside the gene matches: 9. The CDR3 totals 15 residues. Per the germline V gene, CDR1 is DFQATT and CDR2 is SNEGSKA (reference sequence). CDR3 coding DNA: TGCAGTGCCTCGGGACAGGGGACTCCTCAAGAGACCCAGTACTTC. It translates to CSASGQGTPQETQYF.

J is TRBJ1-1 and V is TRBV4-3; 10 nucleotides align to TRBD1. Germline assignment: CDR1 LGHNA and CDR2 YSLEER. The V segment lost 0 bases and the J segment 7 bases; nucleotides outside the gene matches: 5. The CDR3 has 15 residues. The CDR3 here is CASSQEGTGAVEAFF. As DNA, the CDR3 is TGCGCCAGCAGCCAAGAAGGGACAGGGGCTGTTGAAGCTTTCTTT.

This clonotype was observed many times. The chain recombines TRBV2 with TRBJ1-6; 8 bases align to TRBD1. The CDR3 totals 16 residues. V shed 3 bases and J 3 bases; nucleotides not matched to a gene: 4. CDR1 is SNHLY, CDR2 FYNNEI, per germline. The CDR3 protein is CASSDPGQGYNSPLHF. The CDR3 DNA is TGTGCCAGCAGTGACCCCGGACAGGGCTATAATTCACCCCTCCACTTT.

About this clonotype: One end of the junction varies from germline; a read error may be responsible. CDR3 protein: CSASSGARTNYGYTF. CDR3 bases: TGCAGTGCTAGTTCGGGGGCACGGACTAATTATGGCTACACCTTC. The chain is built from TRBV20-1 and TRBJ1-2; D is perhaps TRBD1 (6 bases). The CDR3 has 15 residues. Germline assignment: CDR1 DFQATT and CDR2 SNEGSKA (reference sequence).

The sample holds a few counts of this clonotype. The rearrangement uses TRBV5-1 and TRBJ2-5; D might be TRBD1 or TRBD2, each matching 5 bases. CDR1 is SGHRS and CDR2 is YFSETQ in the germline V gene. The CDR3 totals 13 residues. Trimming cost V 3 bases and J 4 bases, with 10 bases left between them. CDR3 amino acids: CASSSGTAETQYF. In DNA, the CDR3 is TGCGCCAGCAGCTCCGGGACGGCAGAGACCCAGTACTTC.

This clonotype has a count of ten or more. The chain combines TRBV20-1 with TRBJ2-7; 7 nucleotides agree with TRBD1. CDR1 is DFQATT, CDR2 SNEGSKA, per germline (reference sequence). The CDR3 length is 14 residues. V was clipped by 2 bases and J by 3 bases; unmatched bases: 7. The CDR3 nucleotides are TGCAGTGCTAGAAGGGGTTCAGGGGGCTACGAGCAGTACTTC. Translation: CSARRGSGGYEQYF.

This clonotype was counted many times. This chain links TRBV29-1 with TRBJ1-4; a possible D gene is TRBD1 (5 bases). With 4 bases removed from V and 7 bases from J, the gap between germline ends came to 19 bases. This CDR3 contains 15 residues. Looked up from germline, CDR1 is SQVTM and CDR2 is ANQGSEA. The CDR3 DNA reads as TGCAGCGTTGGCGGAAGTTGGCAGGGTAGTGAAAAACTGTTTTTT. Amino acids: CSVGGSWQGSEKLFF.

The rearrangement uses TRBV4-1 and TRBJ2-6; D is ambiguous. Germline CDR1 reads MGHRA; CDR2 reads YSYEKL. Trimming took 0 bases from V and 5 from J, leaving 14 bases between them. This CDR3 spans 17 amino acids. The DNA for the CDR3 is TGCGCCAGCAGCCAAGATGCCGCACTTTTAAGGGCCAACGTCCTGACTTTC. This codes for CASSQDAALLRANVLTF.

Concerning this clonotype: This sequence may be a read error, since a much larger clone differs from it by one base. The chain joins TRBV7-6 to TRBJ2-2; TRBD1 aligns across 8 bases. This CDR3 region has 14 residues. CDR1 and CDR2 from the germline V gene are SGHVS and FNYEAQ. The CDR3 here is CASRNRGNTGGLFF. CDR3 coding DNA: TGTGCCAGCAGAAACAGGGGGAACACCGGGGGGCTGTTTTTT.

This clonotype has at least ten counts. The chain is built from TRBV6-5 and TRBJ2-7; 8 nucleotides match TRBD1. The CDR3 runs to 14 residues. Looked up from germline, CDR1 is MNHEY and CDR2 is SVGAGI. Trimming at V came to 2 bases and at J to 4 bases, leaving 4 bases not matched to a gene. CDR3 protein: CASSYQGAGYEQYF. The CDR3 DNA reads as TGTGCCAGCAGTTACCAGGGGGCGGGTTACGAGCAGTACTTC.

The gene calls are TRBV4-3 and TRBJ2-7, with 8 bases matching TRBD1. Unmatched junction bases numbered 14, after V lost 3 bases and J lost 1 base. Germline V gene lookup returns CDR1 LGHNA and CDR2 YSLEER. The CDR3 is made up of 18 amino acids. The CDR3 sequence is CASSHEIPKTGVSYEQYF. In DNA, the CDR3 is TGCGCCAGCAGCCACGAAATCCCCAAGACAGGGGTTTCCTACGAGCAGTACTTC.

In this sample, this clonotype turned up a few times. The chain recombines TRBV18 with TRBJ2-7; TRBD1 might be the D (6 bases). V was pared by 6 bases and J by 5 bases, with 11 bases between. CDR3 size: 12 residues. Germline assignment: CDR1 KGHSH and CDR2 LQKENI. As DNA, the CDR3 is TGTGCCAGCTCTCGTGGACAGAACGAGCAGTACTTC. Translating it yields CASSRGQNEQYF. Complete variable domain (other parts from reference TRBV18 and TRBJ2-7): NAGVMQNPRHLVRRRGQEARLRCSPMKGHSHVYWYRQLPEEGLKFMVYLQKENIIDESGMPKERFSAEFPKEGPSILRIQQVVRGDSAAYFCASSRGQNEQYFGPGTRLTVT.

About this clonotype itself: A junction boundary mismatches the germline segment, possibly from a read error. The J gene is TRBJ2-7, the V gene TRBV2; TRBD1 aligns across 7 bases. This CDR3 has 15 amino acids. Germline assignment: CDR1 SNHLY and CDR2 FYNNEI. For the CDR3, the DNA is TGTGCCAGCAGTTATGGACAGGAGATTCTCCCCGAGCAGGACTTC. It translates to CASSYGQEILPEQDF.

Many counts were recorded for this clonotype. The CDR3, as DNA: TGTGCCAGCAGTTATCGAGAGTTTGGTACCCAAGCTTTCTTT. Translating gives CASSYREFGTQAFF. The V call is TRBV6-5, the J call TRBJ1-1; D remains ambiguous. V was shortened by 3 bases and J by 9 bases, with 17 bases between the two germline ends. Germline assignment: CDR1 MNHEY and CDR2 SVGAGI. This CDR3 spans 14 amino acids.

This clonotype was recorded a few times. This clone may be a read error of a much larger clone one base away. V usage is TRBV29-1 and J usage is TRBJ2-5; D may correspond to TRBD1 or TRBD2 (6 bases each). Germline lookup yields CDR1 SQVTM and CDR2 ANQGSEA. This CDR3 region has 13 residues. The DNA of the CDR3 is TGCAGCGTCCTCCAGGGGTGGAGGGAGACCCGGTACTTC. Protein product: CSVLQGWRETRYF. The complete variable domain, with remaining parts taken from reference TRBV29-1 and TRBJ2-5, reads SAVISQKPSRDICQRGTSLTIQCQVDSQVTMMFWYRQQPGQSLTLIATANQGSEATYESGFVIDKFPISRPNLTFSTLTVSNMSPEDSSIYLCSVLQGWRETRYFGPGTRLLVL.

V usage is TRBV4-3 and J usage is TRBJ1-2; tentative D call: TRBD1 (5 bases). Between the trimmed V and J ends, which lost 2 bases and 5 bases, there was a span of 18 bases. Germline V CDR1 and CDR2: LGHNA, YSLEER. The CDR3 covers 16 residues. For the CDR3, the DNA is TGCGCCAGCAGCCAACCTCACAGGAGTATTTGGTATGGCTACACCTTC. Its translation is CASSQPHRSIWYGYTF.

This clonotype was picked up many times. This chain links TRBV10-1 with TRBJ2-7; a weak D match, TRBD1 (6 bases). Germline values: CDR1 WNHNN, CDR2 SYGVQD (reference sequence). V lost 8 bases, J lost 4 bases, and 12 bases lay in between. The CDR3 spans 12 residues. CDR3 sequence: CASGQTEYEQYF. The CDR3 DNA sequence: TGCGCCAGCGGACAGACAGAGTACGAGCAGTACTTC.

This clonotype showed up many times. V gene TRBV5-6 combines with J gene TRBJ2-5, with D uncertain. The CDR3 runs 14 residues. Germline CDR1 SGHDT, CDR2 YYEEEE. Trimming took off 4 bases at V and 2 bases at J, with 12 bases between the two ends. The CDR3 nucleotides read TGTGCCAGCAGCGACGGAGCGCAGCAAGAGACCCAGTACTTC. Its protein product is CASSDGAQQETQYF.

The gene calls are TRBV10-3 and TRBJ2-1; either TRBD1 or TRBD2 may supply D (5 bases each). The V and J ends lost 4 bases and 0 bases respectively, with 13 bases between them. CDR3 length: 16 amino acids. In germline, CDR1 is ENHRY, CDR2 SYGVKD. CDR3 sequence: CAISVSGRSSYNEQFF. For the CDR3, the DNA is TGTGCCATCAGTGTTTCGGGACGGAGCTCCTACAATGAGCAGTTCTTC.

This chain connects TRBV2 to TRBJ1-1; 9 nucleotides align to TRBD1. V dropped 4 bases and J dropped 4; count of bases not matched to a gene: 7. The CDR3 loop spans 15 amino acids. Germline CDR1 is SNHLY and CDR2 is FYNNEI. The CDR3 bases are TGTGCCAGCAGTGGAACAGGGGGCGGGGGCACTGAAGCTTTCTTT. The encoded protein is CASSGTGGGGTEAFF.

The rearrangement uses TRBV7-2 and TRBJ2-5; D gene unclear. Germline CDR1 SGHTA, CDR2 FQGNSA. V was shortened by 5 bases and J by 5 bases, with 9 bases between the two germline ends. The CDR3 consists of 12 residues. The CDR3 is CASSQQWETQYF. Written as DNA, the CDR3 is TGTGCCAGCAGCCAACAGTGGGAGACCCAGTACTTC.